This TCR beta chain derives from a study of T cells after posttransplantation cyclophosphamide. Between the trimmed V and J ends, which lost 0 bases and 3 bases, there was a span of 12 bases. CDR1 and CDR2 from the germline V gene are MNHEY and SMNVEV (reference sequence). This CDR3 comprises 15 residues. Peripheral blood was collected from the related graft donor on the marrow donation day. At least ten counts were recorded for this clone. Clones were read by immunoSEQ multiplex PCR, and TCRdb kept only the in-frame ones, dropping some. This sample carries roughly 45,000 clones, none of them present only once.

This chain joins TRBV27 and TRBJ2-7; weak D call: TRBD2 (6 bases). Sequenced material: PBMCs. The source is a man aged 40-49 years in good health, CMV-negative, and a related stem cell transplant donor. The CDR3 sequence: CASSLSASARYEQYF. For the CDR3, the DNA is TGTGCCAGCAGTTTATCGGCTAGCGCACGCTACGAGCAGTACTTC.